The 12 T cell receptor beta chains below all came from one sample that was sequenced in a study of T cells in localized non-small cell lung cancer. Profiling relied on immunoSEQ multiplex PCR, and the TCRdb table lists in-frame clones only, not all of them. Of under 2,000 clones in the sample, about 31% were seen once. Specimen: normal lung tissue next to the tumor, collected before any cancer treatment. The receptors derive from a female donor of 60 years or more with stage I lung adenocarcinoma.

The chain carries TRBV11-3 and TRBJ1-2; 9 bases map to TRBD1. V shed 2 bases and J 8 bases; nucleotides not matched to a gene: 15. Germline CDR1 reads SGHNT; CDR2 reads YENEEA. CDR3 size: 17 residues. CDR3 in DNA: TGTGCCAGCAGCTTATTATCACCGGGACAGGGTCTCCGGGGCTACACCTTC. Its protein is CASSLLSPGQGLRGYTF.

The chain combines TRBV12-5 with TRBJ1-2; D remains ambiguous. This CDR3 has 13 amino acids. Germline values: CDR1 LGHNT, CDR2 FRNRAP. The V gene lost 7 bases and the J gene lost 2 bases, with 11 bases spanning the gap. The CDR3 loop reads CASAPGTNYGYTF. The DNA of the CDR3 is TGTGCTAGTGCCCCGGGCACCAACTATGGCTACACCTTC.

This chain joins TRBV10-2 and TRBJ2-7; D is unclear. Germline lookup yields CDR1 WSHSY and CDR2 SAAADI. Trimming cost V 7 bases and J 3 bases, with 10 bases left between them. CDR3 size: 12 residues. CDR3 sequence (DNA): TGCGCCAGCAATCAGAGAAACTACGAGCAGTACTTC. As protein: CASNQRNYEQYF.

The chain has TRBV19 and TRBJ2-7, with 11 nucleotides matching TRBD2. V trimming: 3 bases; J trimming: 7 bases; junction bases outside the gene matches: 5. CDR1 is LNHDA and CDR2 is SQIVND in the germline V gene (reference sequence). CDR3 length equals 14 residues. Here the CDR3 DNA reads TGTGCCAGTAGTATGCGTAGCGGGAGGGATGAGCAGTACTTC. Its protein is CASSMRSGRDEQYF.

This sequence joins TRBV18 and TRBJ2-7; 9 bases are a match to TRBD2. There are 15 residues in the CDR3. The J segment lost 1 base and the V segment lost 3 bases, leaving 4 bases of the junction unmatched. Germline CDR1 and CDR2: KGHSH and LQKENI. The CDR3 coding sequence is TGTGCCAGCTCACCTAGGACTAGCGCGTCCTACGAGCAGTACTTC. Its protein product is CASSPRTSASYEQYF.

The J gene is TRBJ1-2, the V gene TRBV6-8; the D gene is possibly TRBD1 (6 bases). The germline V and J ends were trimmed by 6 bases and 4 bases, with 12 bases remaining between them. The CDR3 consists of 13 residues. CDR1 is MNHGY, CDR2 SAAAGT, per germline. CDR3 amino acids: CASRAGVRYGYTF. The CDR3 bases are TGTGCCAGCAGGGCAGGGGTCCGCTATGGCTACACCTTC.

By share, this clone ranks as large. The chain couples TRBV30 to TRBJ1-4; the match to TRBD1 covers 8 bases. Germline V gene sequence: CDR1 GTSNPN, CDR2 SVGIG (reference sequence). This CDR3 has 17 residues. V lost 2 bases, J lost 7 bases, and 15 bases stayed unmatched. CDR3 region: CAWSPGQGPAGGEKLFF. The CDR3 bases are TGTGCCTGGAGTCCTGGACAGGGCCCCGCGGGGGGTGAAAAACTGTTTTTT.

The rearrangement joins TRBV11-3 to TRBJ2-5; 9 nucleotides agree with TRBD2. The CDR3 totals 14 residues. J was trimmed by 7 bases and V by 5 bases; bases with no gene match: 8. Germline V lookup: CDR1 SGHNT, CDR2 YENEEA. Written as DNA, the CDR3 is TGTGCCAGCAGCACCGGGACTAGCCAAAGGACCCAGTACTTC. This encodes CASSTGTSQRTQYF.

This clone ranks as medium-sized. The chain is built from TRBV11-3 and TRBJ1-2, with 8 nucleotides matching TRBD1. Germline lookup yields CDR1 SGHNT and CDR2 YENEEA. The CDR3 is made up of 15 amino acids. V lost 4 bases and J lost 3; bases outside the gene matches: 7. Here the CDR3 reads CASSSYRGADYGYTF. CDR3 bases: TGTGCCAGCAGCTCCTACAGGGGGGCGGACTATGGCTACACCTTC.

The CDR3 spells CASSGAETNTGELFF. The CDR3 bases are TGCGCCAGCAGTGGGGCCGAGACTAACACCGGGGAGCTGTTTTTT. This rearrangement joins TRBV10-1 to TRBJ2-2; D is unresolved. V lost 4 bases to trimming and J lost 2 bases, with 11 bases between them. This CDR3 is built from 15 residues. The germline V gene encodes CDR1 WNHNN and CDR2 SYGVQD (reference sequence).

The J gene is TRBJ1-2, the V gene TRBV30; D gene ambiguous. Germline CDR1 and CDR2: GTSNPN and SVGIG (reference sequence). The CDR3 sequence is 12 residues long. V dropped 1 base and J dropped 5 bases, with 8 bases sitting between them. CDR3 loop: CAWSESAYGYTF. The CDR3 DNA is TGTGCCTGGAGTGAGTCAGCTTATGGCTACACCTTC.

The chain is built from TRBV18 and TRBJ1-1; D gene uncertain. Germline CDR1 reads KGHSH; CDR2 reads LQKENI. Deletions cut 3 bases from V and 0 bases from J, with 11 bases between. The CDR3 consists of 15 residues. In DNA form, the CDR3 reads TGTGCCAGCTCACCCGACGGGAACCTGAACACTGAAGCTTTCTTT. Translated, it gives CASSPDGNLNTEAFF.